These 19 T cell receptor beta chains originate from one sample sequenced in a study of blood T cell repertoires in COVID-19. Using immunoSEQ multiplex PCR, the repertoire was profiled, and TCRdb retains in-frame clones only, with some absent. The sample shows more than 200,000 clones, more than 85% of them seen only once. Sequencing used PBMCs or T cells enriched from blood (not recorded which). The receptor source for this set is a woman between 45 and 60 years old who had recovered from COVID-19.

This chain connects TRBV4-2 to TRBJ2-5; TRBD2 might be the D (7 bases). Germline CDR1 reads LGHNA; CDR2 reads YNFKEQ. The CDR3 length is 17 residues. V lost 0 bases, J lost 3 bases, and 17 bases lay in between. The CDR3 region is CASSQEGGATAKETQYF. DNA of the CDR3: TGTGCCAGCAGCCAAGAGGGGGGGGCGACAGCTAAAGAGACCCAGTACTTC.

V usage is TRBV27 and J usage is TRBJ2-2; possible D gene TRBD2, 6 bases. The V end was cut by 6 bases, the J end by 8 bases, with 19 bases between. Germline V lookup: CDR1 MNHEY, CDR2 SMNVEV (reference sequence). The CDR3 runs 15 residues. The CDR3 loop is CASRPSPILAGELFF. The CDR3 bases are TGTGCCAGCAGACCAAGCCCTATACTAGCTGGGGAGCTGTTTTTT.

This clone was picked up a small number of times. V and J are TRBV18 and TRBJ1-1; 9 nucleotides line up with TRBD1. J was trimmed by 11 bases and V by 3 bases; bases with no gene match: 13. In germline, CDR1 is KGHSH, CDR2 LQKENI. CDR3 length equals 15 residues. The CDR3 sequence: CASSPERQGGVSAFF. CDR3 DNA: TGTGCCAGCTCACCCGAAAGACAGGGGGGAGTTTCTGCTTTCTTT.

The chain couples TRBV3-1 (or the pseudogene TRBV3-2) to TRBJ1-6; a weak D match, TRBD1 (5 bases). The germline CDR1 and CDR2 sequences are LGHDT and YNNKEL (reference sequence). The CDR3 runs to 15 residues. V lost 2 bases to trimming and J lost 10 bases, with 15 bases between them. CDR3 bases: TGTGCCAGCAGCCAACGGGGGGGAGGAGGCTCACCCCTCCACTTT. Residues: CASSQRGGGGSPLHF.

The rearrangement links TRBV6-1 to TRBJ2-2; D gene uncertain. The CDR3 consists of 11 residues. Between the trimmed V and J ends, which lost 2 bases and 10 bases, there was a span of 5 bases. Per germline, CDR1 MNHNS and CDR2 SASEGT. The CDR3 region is CASSERKELFF. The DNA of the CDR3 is TGTGCCAGCAGTGAACGTAAGGAGCTGTTTTTT.

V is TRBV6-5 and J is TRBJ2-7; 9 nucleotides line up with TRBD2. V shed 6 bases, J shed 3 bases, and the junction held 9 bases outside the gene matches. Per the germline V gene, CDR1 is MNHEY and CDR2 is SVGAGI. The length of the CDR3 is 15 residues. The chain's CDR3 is CASRVGTSTYYEQYF. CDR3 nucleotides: TGTGCCAGCAGGGTTGGGACTAGCACATACTACGAGCAGTACTTC.

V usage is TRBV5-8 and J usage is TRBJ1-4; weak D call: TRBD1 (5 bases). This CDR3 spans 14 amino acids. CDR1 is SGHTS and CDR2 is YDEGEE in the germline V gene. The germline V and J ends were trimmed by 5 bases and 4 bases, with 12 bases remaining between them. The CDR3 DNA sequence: TGTGCCAGCAGAAAGGGGCTGGGTAATGAAAAACTGTTTTTT. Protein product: CASRKGLGNEKLFF. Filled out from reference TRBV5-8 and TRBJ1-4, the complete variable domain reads EAGVTQSPTHLIKTRGQQATLRCSPISGHTSVYWYQQALGLGLQFLLWYDEGEERNRGNFPPRFSGRQFPNYSSELNVNALELEDSALYLCASRKGLGNEKLFFGSGTQLSVL.

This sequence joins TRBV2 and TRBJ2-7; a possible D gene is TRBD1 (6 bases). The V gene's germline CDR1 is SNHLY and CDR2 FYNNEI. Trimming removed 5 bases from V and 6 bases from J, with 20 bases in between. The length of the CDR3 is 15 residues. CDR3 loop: CASSQPGQVYREQYF. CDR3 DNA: TGTGCCAGCAGTCAACCGGGACAAGTGTATCGCGAGCAGTACTTC.

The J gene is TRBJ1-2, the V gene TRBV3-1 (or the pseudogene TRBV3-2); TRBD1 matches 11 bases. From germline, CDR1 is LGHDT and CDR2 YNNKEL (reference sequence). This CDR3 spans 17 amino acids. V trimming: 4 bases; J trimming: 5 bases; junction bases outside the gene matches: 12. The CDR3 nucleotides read TGTGCCAGCAGCCCATGGACAGGGGGCCGTTATGGGTATGGCTACACCTTC. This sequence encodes CASSPWTGGRYGYGYTF.

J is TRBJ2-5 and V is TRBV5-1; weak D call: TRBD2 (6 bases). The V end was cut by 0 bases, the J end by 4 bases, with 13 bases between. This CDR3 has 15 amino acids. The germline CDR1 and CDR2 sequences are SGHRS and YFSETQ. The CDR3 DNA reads TGCGCCAGCAGCTTGGGCCTTATGGGAGGAGAGACCCAGTACTTC. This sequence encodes CASSLGLMGGETQYF.

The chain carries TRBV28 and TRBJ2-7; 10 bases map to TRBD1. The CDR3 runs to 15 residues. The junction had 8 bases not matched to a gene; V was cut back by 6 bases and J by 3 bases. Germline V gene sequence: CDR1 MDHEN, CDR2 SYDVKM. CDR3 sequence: CASSRPGQGNYEQYF. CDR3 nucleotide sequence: TGTGCCAGCAGCCGCCCGGGACAGGGGAACTACGAGCAGTACTTC.

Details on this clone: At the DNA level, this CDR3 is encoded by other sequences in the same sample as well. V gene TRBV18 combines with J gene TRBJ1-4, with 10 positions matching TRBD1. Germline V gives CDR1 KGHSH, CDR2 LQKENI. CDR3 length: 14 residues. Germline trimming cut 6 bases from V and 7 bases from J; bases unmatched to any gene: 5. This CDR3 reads CASSPGTGAEKLFF. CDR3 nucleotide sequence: TGTGCCAGCTCCCCCGGGACAGGGGCTGAAAAACTGTTTTTT.

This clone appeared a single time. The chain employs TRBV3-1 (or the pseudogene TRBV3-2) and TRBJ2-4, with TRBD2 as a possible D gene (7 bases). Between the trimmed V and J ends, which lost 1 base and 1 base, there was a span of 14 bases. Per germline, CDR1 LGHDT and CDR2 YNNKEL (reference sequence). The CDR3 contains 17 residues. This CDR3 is CASSQGPRGAAKNIQYF. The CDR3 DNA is TGTGCCAGCAGCCAAGGCCCCCGGGGGGCCGCCAAAAACATTCAGTACTTC.

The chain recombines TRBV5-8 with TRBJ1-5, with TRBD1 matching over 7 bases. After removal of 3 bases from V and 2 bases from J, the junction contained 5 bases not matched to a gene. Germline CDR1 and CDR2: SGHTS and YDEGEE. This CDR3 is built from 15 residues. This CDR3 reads CASSSGQARNQPQHF. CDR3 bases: TGTGCCAGCAGCTCAGGACAGGCCCGCAATCAGCCCCAGCATTTT.

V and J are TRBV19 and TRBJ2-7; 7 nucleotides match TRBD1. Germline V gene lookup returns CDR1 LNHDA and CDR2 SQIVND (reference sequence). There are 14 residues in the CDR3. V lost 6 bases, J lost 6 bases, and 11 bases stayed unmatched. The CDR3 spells CASRNRQGLGEQYF. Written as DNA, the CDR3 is TGTGCCAGTAGGAATCGACAGGGTCTGGGCGAGCAGTACTTC.

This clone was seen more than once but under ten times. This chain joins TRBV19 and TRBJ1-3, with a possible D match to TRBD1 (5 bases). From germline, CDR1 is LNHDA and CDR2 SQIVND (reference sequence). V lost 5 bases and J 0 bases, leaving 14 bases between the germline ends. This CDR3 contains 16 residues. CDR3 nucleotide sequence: TGTGCCAGTAGTTCCCTGCGGACAAGCTCTGGAAACACCATATATTTT. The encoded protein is CASSSLRTSSGNTIYF.

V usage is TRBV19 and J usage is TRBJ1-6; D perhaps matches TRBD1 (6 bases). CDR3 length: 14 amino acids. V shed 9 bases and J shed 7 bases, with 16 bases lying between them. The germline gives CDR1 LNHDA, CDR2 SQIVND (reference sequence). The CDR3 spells CASAPQGSNSPLHF. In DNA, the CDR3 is TGTGCCAGCGCACCACAGGGCTCGAATTCACCCCTCCACTTT.

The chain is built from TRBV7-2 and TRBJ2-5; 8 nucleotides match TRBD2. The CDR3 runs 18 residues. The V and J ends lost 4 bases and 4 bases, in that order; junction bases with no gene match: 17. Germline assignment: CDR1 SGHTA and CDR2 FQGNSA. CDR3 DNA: TGTGCCAGCAGCTCATCTCATGAGCGGGAGAAGTATGGAGAGACCCAGTACTTC. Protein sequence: CASSSSHEREKYGETQYF.

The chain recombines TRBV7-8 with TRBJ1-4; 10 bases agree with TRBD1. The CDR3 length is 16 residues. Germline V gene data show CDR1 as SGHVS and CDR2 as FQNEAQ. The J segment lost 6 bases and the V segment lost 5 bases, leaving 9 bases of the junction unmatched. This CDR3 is CASSKTPGTGDEKLFF. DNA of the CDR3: TGTGCCAGCAGCAAGACCCCCGGGACAGGGGATGAAAAACTGTTTTTT.